These 29 T cell receptor beta chains came from one sample sequenced in a study of T cell repertoires in cytomegalovirus infection. In TCRdb, the reads were re-called with MiXCR into one record per CDR3 protein. The table lists 370,000 or so distinct CDR3 sequences, roughly a third of them singletons, with approximately 15% in the top ten. These receptors' antigens are unknown. Sequenced material: cultured PBMCs, taken from culture after CMV antigen stimulation. The receptors come from a human donor in good health (CMV status not recorded). Some clones in this sample may be carry-over from other donors' samples.

This chain uses TRBV6-6 with TRBJ2-7; TRBD2 matches at 9 bases. This CDR3 is built from 16 residues. J was trimmed by 2 bases and V by 6 bases; bases with no gene match: 11. Per the germline V gene, CDR1 is MNHNY and CDR2 is SVGAGI (reference sequence). CDR3 DNA: TGTGCCAGCAGGCCCCTAGCGGGGCCGACCCCCTACGAGCAGTACTTC. This codes for CASRPLAGPTPYEQYF.

Note on this clonotype: Possible read error: a much larger clone is one base away. The rearrangement links TRBV2 to TRBJ1-4, with TRBD1 matching over 10 bases. V gave up 7 bases and J gave up 7 bases; unmatched junction bases: 3. Germline V gene sequence: CDR1 SNHLY, CDR2 FYNNEI. The CDR3 consists of 13 residues. The CDR3 nucleotides are TGTGCCAGCACCCGGACAGGGGGTGAAAAACTGTTTTTT. Its translation is CASTRTGGEKLFF.

The V call is TRBV10-3, the J call TRBJ2-3, with D possibly being TRBD2 (5 bases). Between the trimmed V and J ends, which lost 7 bases and 2 bases, there was a span of 7 bases. Germline values: CDR1 ENHRY, CDR2 SYGVKD. This CDR3 spans 12 amino acids. CDR3 coding DNA: TGTGCCATCAAAGACTACACAGATACGCAGTATTTT. Translation: CAIKDYTDTQYF.

CDR3 loop: CASARELAASTDTQYF. The CDR3 DNA sequence: TGTGCCAGCGCCAGGGAGCTAGCGGCTAGCACAGATACGCAGTATTTT. This chain connects TRBV5-4 to TRBJ2-3; the match to TRBD2 covers 7 bases. This CDR3 region has 16 residues. With 7 bases clipped from V and 0 bases from J, the junction kept 11 bases outside the gene matches. In germline, CDR1 is SGHNT, CDR2 YYREEE (reference sequence).

This clonotype was detected only a few times. V gene TRBV6-1 combines with J gene TRBJ2-1; 7 bases are a match to TRBD1. The J segment lost 12 bases and the V segment lost 3 bases, leaving 11 bases of the junction unmatched. The CDR3 contains 14 residues. Germline assignment: CDR1 MNHNS and CDR2 SASEGT. In DNA form, the CDR3 reads TGTGCCAGCAGTGATTCCGGGACAGCGAGTGTGCAGTTCTTC. Translated: CASSDSGTASVQFF.

This clonotype is a singleton in its sample. This chain uses TRBV19 with TRBJ1-1; D ambiguous. The germline gives CDR1 LNHDA, CDR2 SQIVND (reference sequence). Trimming shortened V by 3 bases and J by 5 bases, and 13 bases separated the two germline ends. The CDR3 is 14 amino acids. CDR3 in amino acids: CASSMGLVGTEAFF. CDR3 nucleotide sequence: TGTGCCAGTAGTATGGGATTGGTGGGGACTGAAGCTTTCTTT.

The chain has TRBV12-3 or TRBV12-4 and TRBJ2-3, with 7 bases that match TRBD2. J lost 4 bases, V lost 5 bases, and 15 bases had no gene match. This CDR3 contains 17 residues. CDR3 region: CASSTYLGRSDADTQYF. The CDR3 coding sequence is TGTGCCAGCAGTACATACCTCGGGAGGTCAGATGCAGATACGCAGTATTTT.

The V call is TRBV7-2, the J call TRBJ2-3, with 12 bases matching TRBD2. Unmatched junction bases numbered 5, after V lost 5 bases and J lost 5 bases. CDR3 length: 15 amino acids. Germline lookup yields CDR1 SGHTA and CDR2 FQGNSA. The CDR3 bases are TGTGCCAGCAGCCCTAGCGGGAGGGCCGAAGATACGCAGTATTTT. The encoded protein is CASSPSGRAEDTQYF. The full variable domain, with the rest looked up from reference TRBV7-2 and TRBJ2-3, is GAGVSQSPSNKVTEKGKDVELRCDPISGHTALYWYRQSLGQGLEFLIYFQGNSAPDKSGLPSDRFSAERTGGSVSTLTIQRTQQEDSAVYLCASSPSGRAEDTQYFGPGTRLTVL.

This clonotype has just a few counts. The rearrangement joins TRBV5-6 to TRBJ2-7; D gene uncertain. Between the trimmed V and J ends, which lost 5 bases and 0 bases, there was a span of 12 bases. The CDR3 is 14 amino acids. Germline V gene lookup returns CDR1 SGHDT and CDR2 YYEEEE. In nucleotides, the CDR3 is TGTGCCAGCAGTCAGGCCCGACTCTCCTACGAGCAGTACTTC. Protein: CASSQARLSYEQYF.

CDR3 DNA sequence: TGTGCCAGCAGTCCGCGACGGTACGAGCAGTACTTC. Translating it yields CASSPRRYEQYF. The J gene is TRBJ2-7, the V gene TRBV27; D not resolved. Deletions cut 5 bases from V and 4 bases from J, with 9 bases between. From germline, CDR1 is MNHEY and CDR2 SMNVEV (reference sequence). The CDR3 sequence is 12 residues long.

This chain connects TRBV9 to TRBJ2-5; 8 bases agree with TRBD2. Trimming at V came to 3 bases and at J to 2 bases, leaving 6 bases not matched to a gene. The CDR3 sequence is 15 residues long. Germline loops: CDR1 SGDLS, CDR2 YYNGEE. The CDR3 DNA is TGTGCCAGCAGCGGGCAGCGGGGGCCTCAAGAGACCCAGTACTTC. This gives the protein CASSGQRGPQETQYF.

The chain carries TRBV7-8 and TRBJ2-1; 7 bases fit TRBD1. Germline-derived CDR1 and CDR2 are SGHVS and FQNEAQ. The CDR3 is 14 residues long. Trimming removed 10 bases from V and 6 bases from J; junction bases left unmatched: 12. Here the CDR3 DNA reads TGTGCCAACAGGGACCTGACAGGGATCAATGAGCAGTTCTTC. This sequence encodes CANRDLTGINEQFF.

The rearrangement joins TRBV5-1 to TRBJ2-5; 14 nucleotides line up with TRBD2. This CDR3 spans 16 amino acids. The V gene's germline CDR1 is SGHRS and CDR2 YFSETQ. V was pared by 4 bases and J by 5 bases, with 7 bases of the junction left unmatched. CDR3 coding DNA: TGCGCCAGCAGCGTGGGACTAGCGGGAGTCTTTGAGACCCAGTACTTC. It translates to CASSVGLAGVFETQYF.

The sample holds one count of this clonotype. The CDR3 loop reads CASTYLGRNEQFF. In DNA, the CDR3 is TGTGCCAGCACCTACCTCGGGCGGAATGAGCAGTTCTTC. The rearrangement links TRBV12-3 or TRBV12-4 to TRBJ2-1, with D unclear. V was shortened by 7 bases and J by 7 bases, with 14 bases between the two germline ends. The CDR3 sequence is 13 residues long.

The chain links TRBV28 to TRBJ2-7; D is perhaps TRBD1 (6 bases). The V gene lost 4 bases and the J gene lost 2 bases, with 9 bases spanning the gap. This CDR3 has 13 residues. Germline CDR1 is MDHEN and CDR2 is SYDVKM. CDR3 sequence (DNA): TGTGCCAGCAGTTGGGCAGGGGCCTACGAGCAGTACTTC. Protein product: CASSWAGAYEQYF.

This clonotype was seen a handful of times. Mismatch with germline at one junction end may stem from a read error. The chain combines TRBV12-3 or TRBV12-4 with TRBJ1-1, with D possibly matching TRBD1 (6 bases). The CDR3 length is 17 residues. The CDR3 bases are TGTGCCAGCAGTTTACGCCGAACGATTACAGGGAACGCTGAAGCTTTCTTT. This sequence encodes CASSLRRTITGNAEAFF.

This clonotype has a handful of counts. This chain joins TRBV19 and TRBJ2-7, with D maybe TRBD1 (5 bases). V lost 3 bases and J lost 5, with 11 bases in between. The length of the CDR3 is 13 residues. Germline CDR1 and CDR2: LNHDA and SQIVND (reference sequence). DNA of the CDR3: TGTGCCAGTAGTATCGGCCCCAGGGACGAGCAGTACTTC. Its translation is CASSIGPRDEQYF.

J is TRBJ2-7 and V is TRBV7-6, with 8 bases aligning to TRBD1. V was clipped by 5 bases and J by 1 base; unmatched bases: 7. CDR1 is SGHVS and CDR2 is FNYEAQ in the germline V gene. The CDR3 totals 15 residues. The chain's CDR3 is CASSPQGASSYEQYF. CDR3 coding DNA: TGTGCCAGCAGCCCTCAGGGGGCCTCATCCTACGAGCAGTACTTC. The whole variable domain, filled in from reference TRBV7-6 and TRBJ2-7, reads GAGVSQSPRYKVTKRGQDVALRCDPISGHVSLYWYRQALGQGPEFLTYFNYEAQQDKSGLPNDRFSAERPEGSISTLTIQRTEQRDSAMYRCASSPQGASSYEQYFGPGTRLTVT.

In its sample, this clonotype was seen a few times. The gene calls are TRBV27 and TRBJ2-7, with 10 bases that match TRBD2. The CDR3 runs to 16 residues. Germline V lookup: CDR1 MNHEY, CDR2 SMNVEV (reference sequence). Trimming at V came to 4 bases and at J to 2 bases, leaving 8 bases not matched to a gene. The CDR3 DNA follows: TGTGCCAGCAGTTCATTCACTAGCGGGATGACCTACGAGCAGTACTTC. Its protein product is CASSSFTSGMTYEQYF.

The gene calls are TRBV28 and TRBJ2-7, with a possible D match to TRBD1 (6 bases). From germline, CDR1 is MDHEN and CDR2 SYDVKM. There are 15 residues in the CDR3. V gave up 4 bases and J gave up 3 bases, with 16 bases separating them. This chain's CDR3 is CASSSYRDTFYEQYF. The CDR3, as DNA: TGTGCCAGCAGTTCCTACCGGGACACGTTCTACGAGCAGTACTTC. Supplemented by reference TRBV28 and TRBJ2-7, the full variable domain reads DVKVTQSSRYLVKRTGEKVFLECVQDMDHENMFWYRQDPGLGLRLIYFSYDVKMKEKGDIPEGYSVSREKKERFSLILESASTNQTSMYLCASSSYRDTFYEQYFGPGTRLTVT.

This chain joins TRBV6-5 and TRBJ1-3; D remains unclear. Germline V gene data show CDR1 as MNHEY and CDR2 as SVGAGI. V shed 0 bases and J shed 4 bases, with 13 bases lying between them. This CDR3 has 16 residues. In DNA, the CDR3 is TGTGCCAGCAGTTACTCGAGAGTCTCCGCCGGAAACACCATATATTTT. Encoded protein: CASSYSRVSAGNTIYF.

V gene TRBV28 combines with J gene TRBJ1-1; perhaps TRBD1 as D (6 bases). The CDR3 spans 13 residues. V was clipped by 7 bases and J by 9 bases, with 18 bases between them. The germline V gene has CDR1 MDHEN and CDR2 SYDVKM. The CDR3 DNA sequence: TGTGCCAGCACCCCACTAAGGACAGTTCAAGCTTTCTTT. It translates to CASTPLRTVQAFF.

The chain carries TRBV15 and TRBJ2-5, with TRBD2 matching 11 bases. Trimming removed 1 base from V and 1 base from J; junction bases left unmatched: 5. Germline CDR1 LNHNV, CDR2 YYDKDF (reference sequence). This CDR3 comprises 17 residues. For the CDR3, the DNA is TGTGCCACCAGCAGAGGGAGGGGACTAGCGGTCCAAGAGACCCAGTACTTC. It specifies CATSRGRGLAVQETQYF.

In its sample, this clonotype was seen a few times. CDR3 nucleotides: TGTGCCAGCAGCTTAGCGGAAAATAAGTGGGGCTTCCTACAGCCTTACAATGAGCAGTTCTTC. Translated, it gives CASSLAENKWGFLQPYNEQFF. The chain uses TRBV7-6 and TRBJ2-1; tentatively, D is TRBD1 (5 bases). The CDR3 consists of 21 residues. CDR1 and CDR2 (germline): SGHVS, FNYEAQ. Trimming removed 0 bases at V and 4 bases at J, with 28 bases between. Full variable domain (missing parts from reference TRBV7-6 and TRBJ2-1): GAGVSQSPRYKVTKRGQDVALRCDPISGHVSLYWYRQALGQGPEFLTYFNYEAQQDKSGLPNDRFSAERPEGSISTLTIQRTEQRDSAMYRCASSLAENKWGFLQPYNEQFFGPGTRLTVL.

The rearrangement links TRBV6-1 to TRBJ2-2; perhaps TRBD1 as D (6 bases). Germline assignment: CDR1 MNHNS and CDR2 SASEGT. The CDR3 extends over 15 amino acids. The V gene lost 6 bases and the J gene lost 2 bases, with 13 bases spanning the gap. For the CDR3, the DNA is TGTGCCAGCAGGTTACAGGGAGCAAACACCGGGGAGCTGTTTTTT. It translates to CASRLQGANTGELFF.

The V call is TRBV15, the J call TRBJ2-7; perhaps TRBD1 as D (6 bases). The V gene lost 1 base and the J gene lost 2 bases, with 9 bases spanning the gap. The germline gives CDR1 LNHNV, CDR2 YYDKDF (reference sequence). This CDR3 is 14 amino acids long. CDR3: CATSRGDKAYEQYF. The CDR3 DNA reads TGTGCCACCAGCAGAGGGGACAAGGCCTACGAGCAGTACTTC.

The chain has TRBV29-1 and TRBJ1-3; D is perhaps TRBD1 (6 bases). This CDR3 has 15 amino acids. V lost 4 bases and J lost 3, with 16 bases in between. Per germline, CDR1 SQVTM and CDR2 ANQGSEA. The CDR3 region has the DNA TGCAGCGTTGTAGGGGGGCTAGAAGTTGGAAACACCATATATTTT. Its protein product is CSVVGGLEVGNTIYF. Supplemented by reference TRBV29-1 and TRBJ1-3, the full variable domain reads SAVISQKPSRDICQRGTSLTIQCQVDSQVTMMFWYRQQPGQSLTLIATANQGSEATYESGFVIDKFPISRPNLTFSTLTVSNMSPEDSSIYLCSVVGGLEVGNTIYFGEGSWLTVV.

DNA for the CDR3: TGTGCCAGCAGTCCACCGGGACTAGCGAGAGAGACCCAGTACTTC. This translates into CASSPPGLARETQYF. The chain combines TRBV6-2 or TRBV6-3 with TRBJ2-5, with 10 bases fitting TRBD2. The CDR3 length is 15 residues. Germline CDR1 reads MNHEY; CDR2 reads SVGEGT. The V and J ends lost 5 bases and 4 bases, in that order; junction bases with no gene match: 7.

The chain recombines TRBV4-3 with TRBJ2-1; 11 bases map to TRBD2. In germline, CDR1 is LGHNA, CDR2 YSLEER. V dropped 0 bases and J dropped 12; count of bases not matched to a gene: 1. The CDR3 extends over 13 amino acids. The CDR3 DNA is TGCGCCAGCAGCCAAGAAACTAGCGGGAGGCAGTTCTTC. Translation: CASSQETSGRQFF.